This record concerns one T cell receptor beta chain sequence. Its antigen is still unknown. The repertoire was sequenced with immunoSEQ multiplex PCR; TCRdb's copy has only in-frame clones and lacks some. Of 5,800 or so clones listed, roughly two thirds were seen once; the top ten hold approximately 7.7%. The entry originates in a study of high-grade serous ovarian cancer treatment subgroups. Tumor tissue was taken before any definitive surgery or chemotherapy was given. Notes on the study in general: Higher neoantigen levels went with greater TCR clonal relatedness.

V lost 1 base, J lost 8 bases, and 13 bases lay in between. Germline V gives CDR1 SGHTA, CDR2 FQGNSA. The CDR3 covers 14 residues. This rearrangement joins TRBV7-2 to TRBJ2-3; weak D call: TRBD2 (6 bases). Source material: tumor tissue. This sequence originates from a human donor with high-grade serous ovarian cancer. The CDR3 bases are TGTGCCAGCAGCTTAGATATCGGGGGAGGTACGCAGTATTTT. It codes for CASSLDIGGGTQYF.